This T cell receptor beta chain comes out of a study of T cell repertoires in cytomegalovirus infection. Overall study findings and caveats: Identification of carriers of CMV plus the relevant HLA was achieved through cumulative public TCR beta family frequency. Clonotype analysis showed dominance of the ex vivo response by HLA-C-restricted CMV-specific TCR beta clonotypes.

About this clonotype itself: No antigen is known for it.

This CDR3 is built from 15 residues. In germline, CDR1 is SQVTM, CDR2 ANQGSEA. V trimming: 7 bases; J trimming: 4 bases; junction bases outside the gene matches: 12. In TCRdb, the reads were re-called with MiXCR into one record per CDR3 protein. This sample carries about 200,000 distinct CDR3 sequences, approximately 9.7% of them seen once, and the ten largest clones take about 4.6%. This receptor was identified in a human donor in good health (CMV status not recorded). Some clones in this sample may be carry-over from other donors' samples. The rearrangement uses TRBV29-1 and TRBJ2-1, with 8 bases lining up with TRBD1. Sequencing used PBMCs. The CDR3 loop reads CSAGSPGTGYNEQFF. The DNA for the CDR3 is TGCAGCGCCGGAAGTCCCGGGACAGGATACAATGAGCAGTTCTTC.